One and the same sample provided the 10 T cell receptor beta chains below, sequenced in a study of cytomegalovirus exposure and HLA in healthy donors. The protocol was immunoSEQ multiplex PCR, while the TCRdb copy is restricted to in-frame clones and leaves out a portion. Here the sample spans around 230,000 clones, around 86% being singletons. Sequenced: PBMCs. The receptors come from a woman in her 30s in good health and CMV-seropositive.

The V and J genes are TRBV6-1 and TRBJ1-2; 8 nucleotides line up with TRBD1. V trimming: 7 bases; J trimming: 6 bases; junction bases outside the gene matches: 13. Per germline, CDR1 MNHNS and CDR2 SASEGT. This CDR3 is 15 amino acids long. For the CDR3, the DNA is TGTGCCAGCACCTCGCCGACTCGGGACAGGAATGGCTACACCTTC. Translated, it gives CASTSPTRDRNGYTF.

CDR3 nucleotides: TGTGCCAGCAGCTTTTCAGAGAGGCAAGAGACCCAGTACTTC. Its protein product is CASSFSERQETQYF. The chain is built from TRBV7-7 and TRBJ2-5, with D unclear. Per the germline V gene, CDR1 is SSHAT and CDR2 is FNYEAQ (reference sequence). The CDR3 has 14 amino acids. Deletions cut 3 bases from V and 2 bases from J, with 10 bases between. The full variable domain, rest sourced from reference TRBV7-7 and TRBJ2-5, is GAGVSQSPRYKVTKRGQDVTLRCDPISSHATLYWYQQALGQGPEFLTYFNYEAQPDKSGLPSDRFSAERPEGSISTLTIQRTEQRDSAMYRCASSFSERQETQYFGPGTRLLVL.

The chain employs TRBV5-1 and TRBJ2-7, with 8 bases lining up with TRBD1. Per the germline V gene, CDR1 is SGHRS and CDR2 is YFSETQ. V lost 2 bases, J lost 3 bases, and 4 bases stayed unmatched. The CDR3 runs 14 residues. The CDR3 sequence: CASSFGQGIYEQYF. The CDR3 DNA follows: TGCGCCAGCAGCTTTGGACAGGGTATCTACGAGCAGTACTTC. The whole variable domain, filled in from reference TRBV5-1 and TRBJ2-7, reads KAGVTQTPRYLIKTRGQQVTLSCSPISGHRSVSWYQQTPGQGLQFLFEYFSETQRNKGNFPGRFSGRQFSNSRSEMNVSTLELGDSALYLCASSFGQGIYEQYFGPGTRLTVT.

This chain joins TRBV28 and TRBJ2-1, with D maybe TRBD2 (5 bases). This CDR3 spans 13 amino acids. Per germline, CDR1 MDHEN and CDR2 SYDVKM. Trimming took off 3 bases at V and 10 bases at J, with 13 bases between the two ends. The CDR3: CASSFPWRAEQFF. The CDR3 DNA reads TGTGCCAGCAGTTTTCCCTGGCGGGCCGAGCAGTTCTTC.

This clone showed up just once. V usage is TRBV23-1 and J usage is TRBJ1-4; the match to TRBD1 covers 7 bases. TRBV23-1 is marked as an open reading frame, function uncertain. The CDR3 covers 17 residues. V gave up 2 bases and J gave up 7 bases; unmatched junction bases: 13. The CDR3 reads CASSQNLLRGEFEKLFF. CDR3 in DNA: TGCGCCAGCAGTCAAAACCTACTCAGGGGGGAATTTGAAAAACTGTTTTTT.

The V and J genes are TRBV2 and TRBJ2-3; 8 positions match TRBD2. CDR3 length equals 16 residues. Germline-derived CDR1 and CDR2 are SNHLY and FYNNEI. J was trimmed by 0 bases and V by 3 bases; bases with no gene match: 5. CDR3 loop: CASSEMASGSTDTQYF. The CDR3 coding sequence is TGTGCCAGCAGTGAGATGGCTAGCGGGAGCACAGATACGCAGTATTTT.

The DNA for the CDR3 is TGTGCCAGCAGTGAACATGCCAGGGAAGGGGTGAACACTGAAGCTTTCTTT. Its translation is CASSEHAREGVNTEAFF. The rearrangement links TRBV2 to TRBJ1-1, with a weak D call TRBD1 (5 bases). Germline CDR1 reads SNHLY; CDR2 reads FYNNEI. Deletions cut 2 bases from V and 0 bases from J, with 16 bases between. The CDR3 has 17 amino acids.

CDR3 bases: TGTGCCAGCAGCGCTAATTTTGGCCAGGCCGGCTCGTATGGCTACACCTTC. Translating it yields CASSANFGQAGSYGYTF. The chain links TRBV9 to TRBJ1-2; no firm D call. Germline loops: CDR1 SGDLS, CDR2 YYNGEE. Trimming removed 3 bases at V and 5 bases at J, with 23 bases between. This CDR3 is 17 amino acids long.

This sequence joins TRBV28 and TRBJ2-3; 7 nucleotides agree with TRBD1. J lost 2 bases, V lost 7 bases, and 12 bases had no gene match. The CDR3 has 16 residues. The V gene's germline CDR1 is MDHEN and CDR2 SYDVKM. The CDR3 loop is CASTNGWDSHTDTQYF. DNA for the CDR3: TGTGCCAGCACGAACGGCTGGGACAGTCACACAGATACGCAGTATTTT.

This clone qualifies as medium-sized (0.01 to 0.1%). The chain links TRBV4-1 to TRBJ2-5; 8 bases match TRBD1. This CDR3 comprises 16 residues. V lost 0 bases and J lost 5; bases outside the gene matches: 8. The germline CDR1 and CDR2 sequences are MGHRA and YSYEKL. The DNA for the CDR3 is TGCGCCAGCAGCCAAGAAGGCAGGGGGCATGGGGAGACCCAGTACTTC. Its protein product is CASSQEGRGHGETQYF.